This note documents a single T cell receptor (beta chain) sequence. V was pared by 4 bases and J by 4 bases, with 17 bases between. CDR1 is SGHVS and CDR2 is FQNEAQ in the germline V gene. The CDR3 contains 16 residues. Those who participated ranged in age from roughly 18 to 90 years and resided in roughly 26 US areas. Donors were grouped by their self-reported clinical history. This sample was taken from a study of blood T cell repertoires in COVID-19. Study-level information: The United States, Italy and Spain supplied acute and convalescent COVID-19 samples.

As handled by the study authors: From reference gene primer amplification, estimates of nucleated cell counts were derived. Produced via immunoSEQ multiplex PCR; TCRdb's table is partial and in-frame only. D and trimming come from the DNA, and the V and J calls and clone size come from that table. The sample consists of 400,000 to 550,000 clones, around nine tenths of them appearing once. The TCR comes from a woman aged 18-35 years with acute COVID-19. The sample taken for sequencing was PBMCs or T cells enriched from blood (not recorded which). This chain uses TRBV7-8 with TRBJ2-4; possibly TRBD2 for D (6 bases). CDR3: CASSSPRGTEKNIQYF. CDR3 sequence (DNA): TGTGCCAGCAGCTCGCCCCGGGGGACCGAAAAAAACATTCAGTACTTC. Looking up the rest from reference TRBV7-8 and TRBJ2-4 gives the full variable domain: GAGVSQSPRYKVAKRGQDVALRCDPISGHVSLFWYQQALGQGPEFLTYFQNEAQLDKSGLPSDRFFAERPEGSVSTLKIQRTQQEDSAVYLCASSSPRGTEKNIQYFGAGTRLSVL.